These T cell receptor beta chains were read from a single sample in a study of radiation and T cells in renal cell carcinoma. Assay used: immunoSEQ multiplex PCR; TCRdb lists only in-frame clones, some missing. Of about 140,000 clones in the sample, around 78% were seen once. This material consisted of blood, taken from a patient whose treatment included radiotherapy and nephrectomy. The receptors were sampled from a woman in her fifties or sixties with renal cell carcinoma. Each CDR3 is given with its conserved first and last residue.

TRBJ1-5	14	TRBV28	CASSSQSSNQPQHF
TRBJ1-2	13	TRBV25-1	CASSGGQGGVYTF
TRBJ2-7	15	TRBV4-2	CASSQDGSSVYEQYF
TRBJ1-1	14	TRBV5-1	CASSAVQGGTEAFF
TRBJ2-4	16	TRBV10-1	CASQETERLAKNIQYF
TRBJ2-2	15	TRBV5-4	CASSLDHRGTGELFF
TRBJ2-1	15	TRBV6-1	CASSILAGGYNEQFF
TRBJ2-7	14	TRBV27	CASSFTGVIGEQYF
TRBJ1-5	14	TRBV7-2	CASSPQSGDQPQHF
TRBJ1-2	15	TRBV9	CASSVATGSGKSYTF
TRBJ1-1	14	TRBV30	CAWGQGQLNTEAFF
TRBJ1-6	13	TRBV23-1	CASSRLDRPCLHF
TRBJ2-6	15	TRBV2	CASSAINSGANVLTF
TRBJ1-2	11	TRBV10-3	CAIGWVYGYTF
TRBJ1-4	14	TRBV5-1	CASSLDIPNEKLFF
TRBJ2-1	12	TRBV5-4	CASSSALNEQFF
TRBJ2-1	13	TRBV7-2	CASSLAGTNEQFF
TRBJ2-3	14	TRBV4-3	CASSQDSGRDTQYF
TRBJ1-2	12	TRBV29-1	CSVRSMSYGYTF
TRBJ1-5	13	TRBV19	CASTNNREQPQHF
TRBJ2-1	12	TRBV6-6	CASSYLEDEQFF
TRBJ1-2	14	TRBV13	CASSSWGADYGYTF
TRBJ1-3	16	TRBV5-1	CASSLGQPLSGNTIYF
TRBJ2-5	12	TRBV7-2	CASSFSGETQYF
TRBJ2-3	11	TRBV10-3	CAISGGDTQYF
TRBJ2-7	12	TRBV7-2	CASSSAGREQYF
TRBJ2-2	15	TRBV27	CASNTYRGPTGELFF
TRBJ2-5	13	TRBV29-1	CSVGRGREETQYF
TRBJ2-1	15	TRBV9	CASSVDDSSYNEQFF
TRBJ2-5	16	TRBV5-1	CASSLGPAGMGETQYF
TRBJ1-5	13	TRBV7-2	CASRRTENQPQHF
TRBJ1-2	12	TRBV7-2	CASSLDGYGYTF
TRBJ2-3	16	TRBV6-4	CASRLQGDFLEDTQYF
TRBJ2-7	15	TRBV27	CASCSSGRALYEQYF
TRBJ1-3	13	TRBV19	CASTTDGGNTIYF
TRBJ2-3	17	TRBV25-1	CASSEYATSGSTDTQYF
TRBJ2-7	13	TRBV18	CASSPLDRDEQYF
TRBJ1-2	15	TRBV7-2	CASSFGTAINYGYTF
TRBJ2-3	13	TRBV5-1	CASSAENVYTQYF
TRBJ2-5	13	TRBV4-2	CASSQDQGETQYF
TRBJ2-2	18	TRBV5-1	CASSGGTGGPTGTGELFF
TRBJ1-2	17	TRBV11-2	CASSLPGQGAIVAGYTF
TRBJ1-2	13	TRBV29-1	CSVHTGLNYGYTF
TRBJ2-5	14	TRBV2	CASSGAGSQETQYF
TRBJ1-2	16	TRBV2	CASSEIATAQASGYTF
TRBJ1-3	13	TRBV29-1	CSARQGSGNTIYF
TRBJ2-1	16	TRBV5-1	CASAALADKAYNEQFF
TRBJ1-2	13	TRBV7-9	CASSLASPGGYTF
TRBJ2-7	13	TRBV29-1	CSVNSGGGGEQYF